A selection of T cell receptor beta chains follows, all from one sample in a study of cytomegalovirus exposure and HLA in healthy donors. Some clones are missing from TCRdb's copy, which holds only in-frame ones; the method was immunoSEQ multiplex PCR. This table holds about 180,000 clones, roughly four fifths found once. The sequencing sample was made of PBMCs. Every receptor here comes from a man younger than 35 in good health and CMV-seronegative. Each CDR3 is given with its conserved first and last residue. The order of the fields is clone size, V gene, D gene, J gene, CDR3 length, CDR3 DNA, CDR3 protein. The D gene is left open where the match is weak. Part of the rows lack a size; the others show once, few, many or a class for expanded clones.

>.|TRBV7-3|TRBD2|TRBJ2-1|15
TGTGCCAGCAGCCTATTGGAGCGGGGGGGGAGTGAGCAGTTCTTC
CASSLLERGGSEQFF
>.|TRBV10-3|TRBD2|TRBJ2-1|19
TGTGCCTCCACTTCGGCGAGGAGTCTGAGCGGGGATTCCTACAATGAGCAGTTCTTC
CASTSARSLSGDSYNEQFF
>.|TRBV6-1|TRBD1|TRBJ2-3|14
TGTGCCAGCAATCCGGGACAGGGGGTTGATACGCAGTATTTT
CASNPGQGVDTQYF
>.|TRBV9|.|TRBJ1-6|14
TGTGCCAGCAGCGTAGCCACCGGTAATTCACCCCTCCACTTT
CASSVATGNSPLHF
>.|TRBV6-1|.|TRBJ1-5|14
TGTGCCAGCAGTGGGGACACTAGCAATCAGCCCCAGCATTTT
CASSGDTSNQPQHF
>.|TRBV5-8|.|TRBJ1-1|15
TGTGCCAGCAGCACCTGGGGAGGGGTGGACACTGAAGCTTTCTTT
CASSTWGGVDTEAFF
>.|TRBV5-4|TRBD1|TRBJ1-2|20
TGTGCCAGCAGCTTGGGAGGGGGGACAGGGGGCAACGTGGGGGACTATGGCTACACCTTC
CASSLGGGTGGNVGDYGYTF
>.|TRBV29-1|TRBD1|TRBJ2-1|14
TGCAGCGGTAGGACAGGGGGCGCTATGAATGAGCAGTTCTTC
CSGRTGGAMNEQFF
>few|TRBV7-9|TRBD1|TRBJ2-2|16
TGTTCCAGCAGCTTATTAGGGACAGGGGACACCGGGGAGCTGTTTTTT
CSSSLLGTGDTGELFF
>.|TRBV7-8|TRBD2|TRBJ2-5|15
TGTGCCAGCAGCCCCGGACTAGCGGGAGTAGAGACCCAGTACTTC
CASSPGLAGVETQYF
>.|TRBV7-2|.|TRBJ2-5|12
TGTGCCAGCAGCTCTACAGACAGAACCCAGTACTTC
CASSSTDRTQYF
>.|TRBV7-8|.|TRBJ1-2|15
TGTGCCAGCAGCTTGGGGCGGCAGTGGGTCTATGGCTACACCTTC
CASSLGRQWVYGYTF
>.|TRBV27|TRBD1|TRBJ1-5|15
TGTGCCAGCAGTTTGGGGACAGGGGGCAATCAGCCCCAGCATTTT
CASSLGTGGNQPQHF
>.|TRBV28|.|TRBJ1-2|14
TGTGCCAGCAGTTTCGCAGGGGATAACTATGGCTACACCTTC
CASSFAGDNYGYTF
>many|TRBV29-1|.|TRBJ2-6|12
TGCAGCGTGCAGGCCGGGGCCAACGTCCTGACTTTC
CSVQAGANVLTF
>.|TRBV30|.|TRBJ2-7|13
TGTGCCTGGAGTGTATCCAGATCCTACGAGCAGTACTTC
CAWSVSRSYEQYF
>.|TRBV27|.|TRBJ1-1|13
TGTGCCAGCAGTTTAATAGGACAGAGAGAGGCTTTCTTT
CASSLIGQREAFF
>.|TRBV7-9|TRBD2|TRBJ2-5|16
TGTGCCAGCAGCCGACCCGAGCGAACTAGCGGAGAGACCCAGTACTTC
CASSRPERTSGETQYF
>.|TRBV6-6|TRBD1|TRBJ2-7|12
TGTGCCAGCAACAGGGGGAAATACGAGCAGTACTTC
CASNRGKYEQYF
>.|TRBV30|TRBD2|TRBJ2-7|15
TGTGCCTGGGGGCGTTCGGCTAGCGGGAGGGACGAGCAGTACTTC
CAWGRSASGRDEQYF
>few|TRBV7-9|.|TRBJ2-1|14
TGTGCCAGCAGCTTAGTGGTTCAGTACAATGAGCAGTTCTTC
CASSLVVQYNEQFF
>few|TRBV19|.|TRBJ1-1|14
TGTGCCAGTAAATTGGGGGCCGGGAACACTGAAGCTTTCTTT
CASKLGAGNTEAFF
>.|TRBV28|TRBD1|TRBJ1-2|14
TGTGCCAGCAACGCACCGGGACAGAACTATGGCTACACCTTC
CASNAPGQNYGYTF
>.|TRBV5-6|.|TRBJ2-5|15
TGTGCCAGCAGCACACAACATGGTACCCAAGAGACCCAGTACTTC
CASSTQHGTQETQYF
>.|TRBV6-5|.|TRBJ1-2|13
TGTGCCAGCAGTTACGCCTTTGTGGGCGGCTACACCTTC
CASSYAFVGGYTF
>.|TRBV30|.|TRBJ1-1|10
TGTGCCTCCCGGGGGGCTGAAGCTTTCTTT
CASRGAEAFF
>.|TRBV5-1|TRBD1|TRBJ1-1|14
TGCGCCAGCAGCTCGGGACAGGCGAACACTGAAGCTTTCTTT
CASSSGQANTEAFF
>.|TRBV15|.|TRBJ2-3|16
TGTGCCACCAGCAGAGATGGTAGCGGATACACAGATACGCAGTATTTT
CATSRDGSGYTDTQYF
>few|TRBV19|TRBD1|TRBJ1-1|14
TGTGCCAGTAGTAGAAACAGGGGAGGCACTGAAGCTTTCTTT
CASSRNRGGTEAFF
>.|TRBV5-8|.|TRBJ2-5|15
TGTGCCAGCAGCTTGGGGGAGGTTTCGGGGGAGACCCAGTACTTC
CASSLGEVSGETQYF
>.|TRBV7-9|.|TRBJ2-7|13
TGTGCCAGCAGCTCAGACTCGAACTACGAGCAGTACTTC
CASSSDSNYEQYF
>.|TRBV28|.|TRBJ2-7|14
TGTGCCAGCAGTTTCGTCATCGTGGGCCACGAGCAGTACTTC
CASSFVIVGHEQYF
>.|TRBV6-1|.|TRBJ2-3|14
TGTGCCAGCAGCGGGAGCCCTAGCACAGATACGCAGTATTTT
CASSGSPSTDTQYF
>.|TRBV5-4|TRBD2|TRBJ2-1|15
TGTGCCAGCAGCTTAGCGGGGGTCTTCAACAATGAGCAGTTCTTC
CASSLAGVFNNEQFF
>.|TRBV6-5|TRBD1|TRBJ2-7|13
TGTGCCAGCAGACCGACAGGGTTCACCGAGCAGTACTTC
CASRPTGFTEQYF
>once|TRBV11-3|TRBD2|TRBJ2-2|16
TGTGCCAGCAGCTTAGGCGGGGGGGCCGAAACCGGGGAGCTGTTTTTT
CASSLGGGAETGELFF
>.|TRBV7-8|.|TRBJ2-1|12
TGTGCCAGCAGCGTGACTAGCAATGAGCAGTTCTTC
CASSVTSNEQFF
>once|TRBV27|.|TRBJ2-5|15
TGTGCCAGCAGCCAGATCGCGGGGCGGGATGGGGAGCAGTACTTC
CASSQIAGRDGEQYF
>.|TRBV9|.|TRBJ2-7|15
TGTGCCAGCAGTCCGGGACACGCCGAACCCTACGAGCAGTACTTC
CASSPGHAEPYEQYF
>.|TRBV27|TRBD1|TRBJ1-4|15
TGTGCCAGCAGTATAAGACAGGGGAGAGGGGAAAAACTGTTTTTT
CASSIRQGRGEKLFF
>.|TRBV6-5|.|TRBJ1-1|14
TGTGCCAGCAGGACGCCCGGGTTGAACACTGAAGCTTTCTTT
CASRTPGLNTEAFF
>once|TRBV5-4|.|TRBJ2-7|14
TGTGCCAGCAGCTCAAAGACAGGGAGGTACGAGCAGTACTTC
CASSSKTGRYEQYF
>.|TRBV9|.|TRBJ1-5|14
TGTGCCAGCAGCGTAGGGGTAGGGGTACAGCCCCAGCATTTT
CASSVGVGVQPQHF
>.|TRBV18|TRBD2|TRBJ2-5|15
TGTGCCAGCTCGCCGACTAGCGGGTCCTGGCAGACCCAGTACTTC
CASSPTSGSWQTQYF
>.|TRBV7-9|.|TRBJ1-1|14
TGTGCCAGCACCTCCCTAGTTATGAACACTGAAGCTTTCTTT
CASTSLVMNTEAFF
>.|TRBV6-5|.|TRBJ1-4|14
TGTGCCACCAAGCGCGGGGCGGCAAATGAAAAACTGTTTTTT
CATKRGAANEKLFF
>.|TRBV19|TRBD2|TRBJ2-7|14
TGTGCCAGTAGTGTCAGCGGGGAGACCTACGAGCAGTACTTC
CASSVSGETYEQYF
>.|TRBV6-5|.|TRBJ2-2|13
TGTGCCAGCAGTCCCCAGGGGGGCGGGGAGCTGTTTTTT
CASSPQGGGELFF
>.|TRBV7-3|.|TRBJ1-3|16
TGTGCCAGCAGCTTAAGGGGCCTAGACTCTGGAAACACCATATATTTT
CASSLRGLDSGNTIYF
>.|TRBV10-2|.|TRBJ2-4|18
TGCGCCAGCAGTGAGTCTTTGAGGGTAATATTAGCCAAAAACATTCAGTACTTC
CASSESLRVILAKNIQYF
>.|TRBV28|TRBD1|TRBJ1-4|17
TGTGCCAGCAGTTTATACGTCGGGACAGGGAAAAATGAAAAACTGTTTTTT
CASSLYVGTGKNEKLFF
>.|TRBV6-1|TRBD1|TRBJ1-1|17
TGTGCCAGCAGTGAATTTCCTGGGACAGCGATGAACACTGAAGCTTTCTTT
CASSEFPGTAMNTEAFF